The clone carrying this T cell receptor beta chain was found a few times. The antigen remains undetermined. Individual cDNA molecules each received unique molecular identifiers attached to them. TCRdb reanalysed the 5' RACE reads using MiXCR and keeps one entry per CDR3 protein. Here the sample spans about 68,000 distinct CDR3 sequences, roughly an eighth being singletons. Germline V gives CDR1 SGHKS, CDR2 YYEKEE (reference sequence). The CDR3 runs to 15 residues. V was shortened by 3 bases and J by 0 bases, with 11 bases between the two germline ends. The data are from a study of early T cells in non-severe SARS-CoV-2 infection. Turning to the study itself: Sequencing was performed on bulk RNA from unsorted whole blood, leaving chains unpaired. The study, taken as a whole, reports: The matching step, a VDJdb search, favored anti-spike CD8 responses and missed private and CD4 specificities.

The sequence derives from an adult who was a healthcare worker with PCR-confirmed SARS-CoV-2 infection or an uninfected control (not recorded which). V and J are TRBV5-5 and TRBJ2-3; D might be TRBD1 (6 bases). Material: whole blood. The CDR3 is CASSSYRDSTDTQYF. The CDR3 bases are TGTGCCAGCAGCTCCTACAGGGACAGCACAGATACGCAGTATTTT.